These 20 T cell receptor beta chains were sequenced from one sample in a study of cytomegalovirus exposure and HLA in healthy donors. It was with 60 Vbeta and 13 Jbeta primers that the PCR ran. Libraries were prepared by immunoSEQ multiplex PCR; TCRdb keeps only in-frame clonotypes and omits some of them. The sample lists roughly 68,000 clones, about 72% seen once, with about 20% in the top ten. Sequencing used PBMCs. The receptors were gathered from a man aged 35-49 years in good health and CMV-seropositive.

The rearrangement links TRBV14 to TRBJ2-7, with 7 bases identical to TRBD1. V lost 4 bases, J lost 6 bases, and 6 bases stayed unmatched. This CDR3 is 13 amino acids long. Germline values: CDR1 SGHDN, CDR2 FVKESK. The CDR3 reads CASSPQGFPEQYF. Written as DNA, the CDR3 is TGTGCCAGCAGCCCACAGGGGTTCCCCGAGCAGTACTTC.

This chain joins TRBV19 and TRBJ1-1; perhaps TRBD1 as D (6 bases). Trimming cost V 6 bases and J 5 bases, with 13 bases left between them. Germline CDR1 reads LNHDA; CDR2 reads SQIVND (reference sequence). CDR3 length: 13 residues. In DNA, the CDR3 is TGTGCCAGTAGCGGACAGTCCGGGACTGAAGCTTTCTTT. Its translation is CASSGQSGTEAFF.

The gene calls are TRBV29-1 and TRBJ1-2; 8 nucleotides line up with TRBD1. V lost 4 bases and J lost 4; bases outside the gene matches: 8. This CDR3 has 14 residues. The germline gives CDR1 SQVTM, CDR2 ANQGSEA. DNA of the CDR3: TGCAGCGTTGGTAGGACAGGGCAGAGCTATGGCTACACCTTC. Translating gives CSVGRTGQSYGYTF. The full variable domain, completed using reference TRBV29-1 and TRBJ1-2, is SAVISQKPSRDICQRGTSLTIQCQVDSQVTMMFWYRQQPGQSLTLIATANQGSEATYESGFVIDKFPISRPNLTFSTLTVSNMSPEDSSIYLCSVGRTGQSYGYTFGSGTRLTVV.

This chain links TRBV19 with TRBJ1-1; 8 bases match TRBD1. The CDR3 runs to 14 residues. In germline, CDR1 is LNHDA, CDR2 SQIVND (reference sequence). V lost 5 bases and J lost 4; bases outside the gene matches: 6. DNA for the CDR3: TGTGCCAGTAGTCCCCAGGGGGCTGGCACTGAAGCTTTCTTT. It encodes CASSPQGAGTEAFF. The full variable domain, its missing parts supplied by reference TRBV19 and TRBJ1-1, is DGGITQSPKYLFRKEGQNVTLSCEQNLNHDAMYWYRQDPGQGLRLIYYSQIVNDFQKGDIAEGYSVSREKKESFPLTVTSAQKNPTAFYLCASSPQGAGTEAFFGQGTRLTVV.

This chain connects TRBV4-1 to TRBJ1-1; 9 nucleotides agree with TRBD1. This CDR3 is 15 amino acids long. The germline gives CDR1 MGHRA, CDR2 YSYEKL. Losses at the gene ends were 3 bases for V and 0 bases for J; bases not matched to a gene: 2. CDR3 coding DNA: TGCGCCAGCAGCCAGACAGGGGGAATGAACACTGAAGCTTTCTTT. Protein: CASSQTGGMNTEAFF.

V gene TRBV27 combines with J gene TRBJ2-7; perhaps TRBD2 as D (5 bases). V was pared by 8 bases and J by 1 base, with 12 bases between. This CDR3 comprises 13 residues. Per the germline V gene, CDR1 is MNHEY and CDR2 is SMNVEV (reference sequence). The CDR3 coding sequence is TGTGCCAGCGGTCCTAGCATTTCCTACGAGCAGTACTTC. Its protein product is CASGPSISYEQYF.

The chain employs TRBV11-3 and TRBJ2-2, with a weak D call TRBD1 (5 bases). CDR3 length: 14 residues. Per germline, CDR1 SGHNT and CDR2 YENEEA. V was clipped by 6 bases and J by 7 bases, with 15 bases between them. The CDR3 DNA is TGTGCCAGCAGGGTTGTTTCAGGGATCGGGGAGCTGTTTTTT. It yields the protein CASRVVSGIGELFF.

The J gene is TRBJ1-2, the V gene TRBV14, with D perhaps TRBD1 (5 bases). CDR1 is SGHDN and CDR2 is FVKESK in the germline V gene. V shed 0 bases and J shed 1 base, with 9 bases lying between them. The CDR3 sequence is 15 residues long. The CDR3: CASSQEYGGNYGYTF. The CDR3 bases are TGTGCCAGCAGCCAAGAGTACGGGGGTAACTATGGCTACACCTTC.

V usage is TRBV7-2 and J usage is TRBJ1-2; TRBD1 agrees at 9 bases. Germline loops: CDR1 SGHTA, CDR2 FQGNSA. CDR3 length equals 13 residues. V dropped 3 bases and J dropped 6; count of bases not matched to a gene: 2. The CDR3 coding sequence is TGTGCCAGCAGCTTGACAGGGGGGAATGGCTACACCTTC. It encodes CASSLTGGNGYTF.

This clone was seen a single time. The J gene is TRBJ1-6, the V gene TRBV2, with 9 bases matching TRBD1. Germline CDR1 SNHLY, CDR2 FYNNEI. The CDR3 length is 15 residues. The J segment lost 7 bases and the V segment lost 7 bases, leaving 8 bases of the junction unmatched. The CDR3 reads CASNPQGAENSPLHF. In DNA, the CDR3 is TGTGCCAGCAACCCACAGGGGGCCGAAAATTCACCCCTCCACTTT.

The chain combines TRBV18 with TRBJ1-4; tentatively, D is TRBD1 (5 bases). The CDR3 contains 14 residues. V was cut by 5 bases and J by 13 bases, with 20 bases left in between. The germline V gene encodes CDR1 KGHSH and CDR2 LQKENI. The CDR3 here is CASSLEGRPGGLFF. CDR3 DNA sequence: TGTGCCAGCTCATTGGAGGGGCGTCCGGGTGGACTGTTTTTT. The variable domain in full, with the rest retrieved from reference TRBV18 and TRBJ1-4, is NAGVMQNPRHLVRRRGQEARLRCSPMKGHSHVYWYRQLPEEGLKFMVYLQKENIIDESGMPKERFSAEFPKEGPSILRIQQVVRGDSAAYFCASSLEGRPGGLFFGSGTQLSVL.

V gene TRBV7-2 combines with J gene TRBJ1-3; the D gene is possibly TRBD1 (5 bases). Germline V CDR1 and CDR2: SGHTA, FQGNSA. The V end lost 0 bases, the J end lost 0 bases, and 21 bases lay between the germline ends. There are 20 residues in the CDR3. Written as DNA, the CDR3 is TGTGCCAGCAGCTTAGCCGCCAGGGCGTCCTTAGCCGACTCTGGAAACACCATATATTTT. Its translation is CASSLAARASLADSGNTIYF.

This chain connects TRBV6-1 to TRBJ1-3; D is perhaps TRBD1 (5 bases). The germline V gene encodes CDR1 MNHNS and CDR2 SASEGT. The V and J ends lost 8 bases and 2 bases respectively, with 10 bases between them. The CDR3 covers 13 residues. Written as DNA, the CDR3 is TGTGCCAGCCACAGGTTAACTGGAAACACCATATATTTT. Protein: CASHRLTGNTIYF.

This clone has a single count. The rearrangement uses TRBV2 and TRBJ1-1; D uncertain. Germline CDR1 SNHLY, CDR2 FYNNEI. The CDR3 has 15 amino acids. The germline V and J ends were trimmed by 4 bases and 0 bases, with 12 bases remaining between them. The CDR3 DNA is TGTGCCAGCAGTGGAGGGCCCATCATGAACACTGAAGCTTTCTTT. It yields the protein CASSGGPIMNTEAFF.

The chain has TRBV5-1 and TRBJ2-1; D may be TRBD2 (5 bases). Germline assignment: CDR1 SGHRS and CDR2 YFSETQ. Trimming removed 2 bases from V and 9 bases from J, with 6 bases in between. The CDR3 runs 11 residues. CDR3 DNA: TGCGCCAGCAGCTTTAGCGTTGAGCAGTTCTTC. As protein: CASSFSVEQFF. Full variable domain (missing parts from reference TRBV5-1 and TRBJ2-1): KAGVTQTPRYLIKTRGQQVTLSCSPISGHRSVSWYQQTPGQGLQFLFEYFSETQRNKGNFPGRFSGRQFSNSRSEMNVSTLELGDSALYLCASSFSVEQFFGPGTRLTVL.

The rearrangement uses TRBV5-6 and TRBJ2-7, with D perhaps matching TRBD2 (5 bases). This CDR3 is built from 15 residues. V was cut by 2 bases and J by 3 bases, with 15 bases left in between. Germline values: CDR1 SGHDT, CDR2 YYEEEE. Here the CDR3 DNA reads TGTGCCAGCAGCTTACTGAGGGCCCCGGACTACGAGCAGTACTTC. It codes for CASSLLRAPDYEQYF.

As for this clone: The same CDR3 is also encoded by other DNA sequences in this sample. This chain joins TRBV2 and TRBJ2-5; a possible D gene is TRBD2 (7 bases). This CDR3 has 13 amino acids. The germline V gene encodes CDR1 SNHLY and CDR2 FYNNEI. V was trimmed by 4 bases and J by 5 bases, leaving 11 bases between them. For the CDR3, the DNA is TGTGCCAGCAGTGCTGGGAGGGGGGAGACCCAGTACTTC. This sequence encodes CASSAGRGETQYF.

This rearrangement joins TRBV2 to TRBJ1-2; 8 bases match TRBD1. The CDR3 sequence is 12 residues long. The germline V gene encodes CDR1 SNHLY and CDR2 FYNNEI. Germline trimming cut 4 bases from V and 7 bases from J; bases unmatched to any gene: 2. The CDR3 bases are TGTGCCAGCAGTGGTGACAGGGGTGGCTACACCTTC. It codes for CASSGDRGGYTF.

DNA of the CDR3: TGTGCCAGCAGTGCTCCGGGACAGGGGACGATCCAAGCTTTCTTT. Translating it yields CASSAPGQGTIQAFF. The V gene is TRBV5-4, the J gene TRBJ1-1; TRBD1 matches at 10 bases. J lost 9 bases, V lost 5 bases, and 13 bases had no gene match. CDR1 SGHNT and CDR2 YYREEE come from the germline V gene (reference sequence). The CDR3 sequence is 15 residues long.

This clone was seen a handful of times. This sample also contains other DNA sequences that code for the same CDR3. This sequence joins TRBV6-6 and TRBJ1-6; the D is unclear. Germline V gives CDR1 MNHNY, CDR2 SVGAGI (reference sequence). V was trimmed by 6 bases and J by 5 bases, leaving 8 bases between them. The CDR3 extends over 13 amino acids. Here the CDR3 reads CASRWEDNSPLHF. The CDR3 DNA is TGTGCCAGCAGATGGGAGGATAATTCACCCCTCCACTTT.